This entry is about one T cell receptor (beta chain). Its antigen is as yet unknown. The sample is drawn from a study of shared clonotypes between healthy human individuals. Across the study: For every donor, three CD4 naive, three CD4 memory, two CD8 naive and one CD8 memory plates were used. Study-wide points: Represented diversity (both genetic and exposure-history) was limited by the small number of donors. Sampling covered nothing but blood. Tissue TCR repertoires likely differ from those found in blood.

Sorted subsets were amplified in replicate PCRs using approximately 200 ng DNA, tens of thousands of T cell genomes. The method was immunoSEQ multiplex PCR; TCRdb's version includes in-frame clones alone and lacks a portion of them. The data hold millions of clones, with about 93% observed a single time. CD8 cells classed as naive were CD45RO-negative and positively selected for CCR7, excluding terminally differentiated effector memory CD45RA+ cells. CDR3 length equals 14 residues. Germline CDR1 is SGDLS and CDR2 is YYNGEE. The chain links TRBV9 to TRBJ2-5; TRBD1 matches 7 bases. The J call could be wrong; TRBJ2-7 is a better fit for the DNA end. The sample was naive CD8+ T cells from PBMCs. This clonotype was obtained from a man aged 18 to 30 in good health. Some clones in this sample may be carry-over from other donors' samples. This CDR3 reads CASSVRDRAYEQYF. The CDR3 coding sequence is TGTGCCAGCAGCGTTAGGGACAGAGCCTACGAGCAGTACTTC.